This T cell receptor (beta chain) was retrieved from a study of response to subunit inactivated influenza vaccine. The CDR3 consists of 17 residues. The germline gives CDR1 MDHEN, CDR2 SYDVKM. Trimming removed 6 bases from V and 6 bases from J; junction bases left unmatched: 10. TCRdb called the RT-PCR reads again in MiXCR, with one record for every CDR3 protein. This table has hundreds of thousands of distinct CDR3 sequences, approximately 14% appearing once. The sample holds a few counts of this clonotype. What it recognizes is unknown. General study results and limits: Seasonal influenza vaccination, on each occasion, was suggested by the authors to recruit few new T cells.

The sequence derives from a man in his forties or fifties who received an inactivated influenza vaccine. Sequenced here: PBMCs from blood, sampled 11 to 12 days after vaccination. The chain employs TRBV28 and TRBJ2-4; 14 positions agree with TRBD2. CDR3 sequence: CASSPRPGLAGVNIQYF. CDR3 bases: TGTGCCAGCAGCCCCCGGCCGGGACTAGCGGGAGTAAACATTCAGTACTTC.